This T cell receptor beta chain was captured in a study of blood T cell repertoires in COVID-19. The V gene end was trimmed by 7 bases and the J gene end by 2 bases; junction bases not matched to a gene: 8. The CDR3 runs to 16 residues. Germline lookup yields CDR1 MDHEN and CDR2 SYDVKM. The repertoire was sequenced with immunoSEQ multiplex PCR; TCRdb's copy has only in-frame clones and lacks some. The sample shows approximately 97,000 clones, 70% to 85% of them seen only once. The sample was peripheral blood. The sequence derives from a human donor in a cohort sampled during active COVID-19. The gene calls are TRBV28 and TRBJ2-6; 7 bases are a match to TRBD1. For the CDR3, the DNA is TGTGCCAGCAAAACCGGGACAGCAACTGGGGCCAACGTCCTGACTTTC. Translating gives CASKTGTATGANVLTF.